Sequencing of this TCR beta chain was carried out in a study of T-cell reconstitution after alpha-beta-depleted transplantation in children. Preparation of the TCRbeta library used unique molecular identifiers. TCRdb reprocessed the PCR reads with MiXCR, giving one entry per CDR3 protein. The sample includes just under 350,000 distinct CDR3 sequences, roughly 16% of them seen just once. The ends were cut back, 0 bases at V and 4 bases at J, with 13 bases in the middle. The CDR3 runs 15 residues. Germline V CDR1 and CDR2: DFQATT, SNEGSKA (reference sequence). This clonotype occurred a few times. The target antigen is unknown. Whole-study findings and limits: By about two months after transplant, alpha-beta T cells reportedly arose from several hundred graft clones that had expanded. In some patients, recipient T cells and intrathymic progenitors surviving conditioning explained high day-60 diversity. Newly produced T cells mostly provided counts and TCRbeta diversity after one year, as hyperexpanded clones declined.

This chain links TRBV20-1 with TRBJ2-1; D perhaps matches TRBD2 (5 bases). The sample in question was PBMCs, mostly from graft donor cells, obtained 360 days after TCRalphabeta/CD19-depleted stem cell transplant. This TCR derives from a male patient aged 2 to 9 who had a stem cell transplant for acute lymphoblastic leukemia, so the T cells may come from the graft donor. The CDR3 sequence: CSAREWRRGYNEQFF. CDR3 nucleotide sequence: TGCAGTGCTAGAGAATGGAGAAGAGGGTACAATGAGCAGTTCTTC.